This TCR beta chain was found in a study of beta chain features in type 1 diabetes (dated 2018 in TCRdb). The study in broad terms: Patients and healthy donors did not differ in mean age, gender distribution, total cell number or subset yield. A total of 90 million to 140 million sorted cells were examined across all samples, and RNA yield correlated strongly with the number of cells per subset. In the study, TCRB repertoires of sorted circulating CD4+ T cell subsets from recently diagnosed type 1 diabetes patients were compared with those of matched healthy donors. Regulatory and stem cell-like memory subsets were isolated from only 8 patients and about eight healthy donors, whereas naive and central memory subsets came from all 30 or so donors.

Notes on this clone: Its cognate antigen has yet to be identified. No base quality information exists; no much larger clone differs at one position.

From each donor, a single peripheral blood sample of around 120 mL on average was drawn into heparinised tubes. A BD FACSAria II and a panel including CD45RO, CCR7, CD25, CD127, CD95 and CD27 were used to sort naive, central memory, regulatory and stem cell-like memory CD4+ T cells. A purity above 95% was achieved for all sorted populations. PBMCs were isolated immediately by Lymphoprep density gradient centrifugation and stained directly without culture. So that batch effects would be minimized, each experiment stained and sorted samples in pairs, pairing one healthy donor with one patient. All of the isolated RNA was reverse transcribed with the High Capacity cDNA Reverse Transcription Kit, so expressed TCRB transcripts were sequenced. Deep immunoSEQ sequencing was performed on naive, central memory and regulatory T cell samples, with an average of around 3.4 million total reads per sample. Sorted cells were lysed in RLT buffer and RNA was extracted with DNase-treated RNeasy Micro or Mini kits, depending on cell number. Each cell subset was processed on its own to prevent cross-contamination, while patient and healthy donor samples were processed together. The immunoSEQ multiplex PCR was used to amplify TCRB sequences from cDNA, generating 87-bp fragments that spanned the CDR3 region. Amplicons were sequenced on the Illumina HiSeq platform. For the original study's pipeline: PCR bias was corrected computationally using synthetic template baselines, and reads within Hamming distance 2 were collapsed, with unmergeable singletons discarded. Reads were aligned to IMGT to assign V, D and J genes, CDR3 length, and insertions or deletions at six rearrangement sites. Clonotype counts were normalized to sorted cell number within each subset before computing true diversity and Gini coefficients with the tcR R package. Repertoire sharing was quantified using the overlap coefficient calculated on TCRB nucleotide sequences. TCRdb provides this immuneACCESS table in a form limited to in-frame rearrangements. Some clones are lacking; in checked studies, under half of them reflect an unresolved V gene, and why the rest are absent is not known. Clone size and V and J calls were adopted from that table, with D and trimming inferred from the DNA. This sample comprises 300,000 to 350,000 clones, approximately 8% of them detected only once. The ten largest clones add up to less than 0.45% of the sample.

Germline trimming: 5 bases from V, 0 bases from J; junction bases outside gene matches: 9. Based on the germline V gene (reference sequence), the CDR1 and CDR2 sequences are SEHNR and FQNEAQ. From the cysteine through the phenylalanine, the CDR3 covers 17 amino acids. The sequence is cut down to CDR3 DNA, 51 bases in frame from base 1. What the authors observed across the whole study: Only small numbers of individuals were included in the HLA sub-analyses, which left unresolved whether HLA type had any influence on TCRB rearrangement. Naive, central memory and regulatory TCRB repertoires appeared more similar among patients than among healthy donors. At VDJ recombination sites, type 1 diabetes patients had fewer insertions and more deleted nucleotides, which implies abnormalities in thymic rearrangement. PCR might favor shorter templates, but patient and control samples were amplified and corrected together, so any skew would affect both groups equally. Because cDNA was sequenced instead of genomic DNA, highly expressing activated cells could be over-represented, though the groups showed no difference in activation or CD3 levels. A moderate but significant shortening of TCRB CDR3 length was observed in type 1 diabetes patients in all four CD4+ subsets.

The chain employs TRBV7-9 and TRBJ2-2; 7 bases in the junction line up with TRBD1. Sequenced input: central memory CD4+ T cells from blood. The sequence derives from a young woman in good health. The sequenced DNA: TGTGCCAGCAGCCCAGGGGGTAGTCGATCGAACACCGGGGAGCTGTTTTTT. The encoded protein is CASSPGGSRSNTGELFF.